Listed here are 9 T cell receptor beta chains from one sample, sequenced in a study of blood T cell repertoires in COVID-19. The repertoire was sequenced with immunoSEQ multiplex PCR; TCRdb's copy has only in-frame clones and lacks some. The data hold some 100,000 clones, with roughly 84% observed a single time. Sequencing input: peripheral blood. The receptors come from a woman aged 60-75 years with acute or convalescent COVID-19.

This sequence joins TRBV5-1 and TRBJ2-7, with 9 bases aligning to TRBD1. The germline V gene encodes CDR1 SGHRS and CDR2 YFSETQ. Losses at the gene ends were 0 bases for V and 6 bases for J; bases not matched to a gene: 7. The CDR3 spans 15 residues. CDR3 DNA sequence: TGCGCCAGCAGCTTGGCCGGGGGACAGGGTGCCGAGCAGTACTTC. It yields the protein CASSLAGGQGAEQYF.

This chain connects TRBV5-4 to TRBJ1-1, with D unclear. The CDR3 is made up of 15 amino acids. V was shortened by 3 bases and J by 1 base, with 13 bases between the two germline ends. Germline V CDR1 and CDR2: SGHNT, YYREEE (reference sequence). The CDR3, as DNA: TGTGCCAGCAGCTCACCCAGATTGGCGAACACTGAAGCTTTCTTT. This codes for CASSSPRLANTEAFF.

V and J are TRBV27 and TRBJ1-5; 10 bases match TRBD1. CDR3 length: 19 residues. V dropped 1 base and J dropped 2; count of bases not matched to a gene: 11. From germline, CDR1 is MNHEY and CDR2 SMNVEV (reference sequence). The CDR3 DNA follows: TGTGCCAGCAGTTTATTCTCCCCTACCGGGACAGGGGGCAATCAGCCCCAGCATTTT. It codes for CASSLFSPTGTGGNQPQHF.

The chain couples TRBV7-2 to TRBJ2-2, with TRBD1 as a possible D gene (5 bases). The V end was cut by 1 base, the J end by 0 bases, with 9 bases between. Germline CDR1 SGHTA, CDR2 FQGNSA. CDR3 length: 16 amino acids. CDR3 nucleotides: TGTGCCAGCAGCTTAGGGTCAGGGTCGAACACCGGGGAGCTGTTTTTT. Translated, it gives CASSLGSGSNTGELFF.

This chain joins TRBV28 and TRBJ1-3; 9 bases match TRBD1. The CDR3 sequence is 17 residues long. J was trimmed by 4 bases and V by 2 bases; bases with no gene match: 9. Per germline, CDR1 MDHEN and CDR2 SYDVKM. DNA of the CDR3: TGTGCCAGCAGTTTACCGGGACAGGGAACAGCAGGAAACACCATATATTTT. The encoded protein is CASSLPGQGTAGNTIYF.

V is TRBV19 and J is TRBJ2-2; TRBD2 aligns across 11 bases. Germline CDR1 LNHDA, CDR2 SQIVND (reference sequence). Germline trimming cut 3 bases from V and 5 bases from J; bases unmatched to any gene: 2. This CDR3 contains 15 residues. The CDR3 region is CASSMTSGDTGELFF. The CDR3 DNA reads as TGTGCCAGTAGTATGACTAGCGGGGATACCGGGGAGCTGTTTTTT.

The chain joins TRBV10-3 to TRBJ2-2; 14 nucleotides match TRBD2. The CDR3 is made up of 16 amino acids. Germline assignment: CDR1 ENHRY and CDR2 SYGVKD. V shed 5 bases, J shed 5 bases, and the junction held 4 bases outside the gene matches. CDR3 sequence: CAISSGLAGGTGELFF. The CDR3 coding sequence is TGTGCCATCAGTTCCGGACTAGCGGGGGGTACCGGGGAGCTGTTTTTT.

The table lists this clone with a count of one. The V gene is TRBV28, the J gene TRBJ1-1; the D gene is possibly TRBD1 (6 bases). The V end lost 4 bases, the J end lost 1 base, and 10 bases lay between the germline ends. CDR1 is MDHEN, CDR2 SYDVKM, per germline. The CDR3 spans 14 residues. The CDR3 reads CASSSPDRNTEAFF. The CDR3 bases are TGTGCCAGCAGTTCCCCGGACAGGAACACTGAAGCTTTCTTT.

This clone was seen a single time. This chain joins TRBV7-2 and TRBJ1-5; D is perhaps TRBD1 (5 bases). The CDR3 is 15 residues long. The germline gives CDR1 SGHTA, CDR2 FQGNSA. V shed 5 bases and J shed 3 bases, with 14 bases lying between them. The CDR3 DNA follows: TGTGCCAGCAGCATCTCAAGGGGTTACAATCAGCCCCAGCATTTT. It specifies CASSISRGYNQPQHF.